Here is one T cell receptor (beta chain) with its context. Antigen specificity is unknown. CDR1 and CDR2 from the germline V gene are SQVTM and ANQGSEA. The CDR3 extends over 13 amino acids. The data were obtained in a study of CXCR3-negative and CXCR3-positive naive CD8 T cells. Study observations and caveats: In CXCR3-positive naive cells, the TRB CDR3s were more hydrophobic than in CXCR3-negative naive cells. CD5 surface expression was similar among naive subsets, and TCR strength was estimated by inference from TRB CDR3 properties.

The method, 5' RACE with UMI labels, was used to prepare the TRB cDNA libraries. TCRdb re-called the 5' RACE reads and gives one entry per CDR3 protein, without DNA. The data include nearly 110,000 distinct CDR3 sequences; the top ten clones carry 0.3% to 0.45%. CD45RO-CCR7+CD27+CD95- defined naive CD8+ T cells. This TCR was recovered from a human donor in good health. Some clones in this sample may be carry-over from other donors' samples. This rearrangement joins TRBV29-1 to TRBJ2-7; TCRdb's D call of TRBD2 is untestable without DNA. Sequencing was done on a sample of naive CXCR3+ CD8+ T cells from blood. Subset indicated: CD45RO-CCR7+CD27+CD95- naive CD8+ T cells expressing CXCR3 (TNR3+). The CDR3: CIVQTSMGYEQYF.